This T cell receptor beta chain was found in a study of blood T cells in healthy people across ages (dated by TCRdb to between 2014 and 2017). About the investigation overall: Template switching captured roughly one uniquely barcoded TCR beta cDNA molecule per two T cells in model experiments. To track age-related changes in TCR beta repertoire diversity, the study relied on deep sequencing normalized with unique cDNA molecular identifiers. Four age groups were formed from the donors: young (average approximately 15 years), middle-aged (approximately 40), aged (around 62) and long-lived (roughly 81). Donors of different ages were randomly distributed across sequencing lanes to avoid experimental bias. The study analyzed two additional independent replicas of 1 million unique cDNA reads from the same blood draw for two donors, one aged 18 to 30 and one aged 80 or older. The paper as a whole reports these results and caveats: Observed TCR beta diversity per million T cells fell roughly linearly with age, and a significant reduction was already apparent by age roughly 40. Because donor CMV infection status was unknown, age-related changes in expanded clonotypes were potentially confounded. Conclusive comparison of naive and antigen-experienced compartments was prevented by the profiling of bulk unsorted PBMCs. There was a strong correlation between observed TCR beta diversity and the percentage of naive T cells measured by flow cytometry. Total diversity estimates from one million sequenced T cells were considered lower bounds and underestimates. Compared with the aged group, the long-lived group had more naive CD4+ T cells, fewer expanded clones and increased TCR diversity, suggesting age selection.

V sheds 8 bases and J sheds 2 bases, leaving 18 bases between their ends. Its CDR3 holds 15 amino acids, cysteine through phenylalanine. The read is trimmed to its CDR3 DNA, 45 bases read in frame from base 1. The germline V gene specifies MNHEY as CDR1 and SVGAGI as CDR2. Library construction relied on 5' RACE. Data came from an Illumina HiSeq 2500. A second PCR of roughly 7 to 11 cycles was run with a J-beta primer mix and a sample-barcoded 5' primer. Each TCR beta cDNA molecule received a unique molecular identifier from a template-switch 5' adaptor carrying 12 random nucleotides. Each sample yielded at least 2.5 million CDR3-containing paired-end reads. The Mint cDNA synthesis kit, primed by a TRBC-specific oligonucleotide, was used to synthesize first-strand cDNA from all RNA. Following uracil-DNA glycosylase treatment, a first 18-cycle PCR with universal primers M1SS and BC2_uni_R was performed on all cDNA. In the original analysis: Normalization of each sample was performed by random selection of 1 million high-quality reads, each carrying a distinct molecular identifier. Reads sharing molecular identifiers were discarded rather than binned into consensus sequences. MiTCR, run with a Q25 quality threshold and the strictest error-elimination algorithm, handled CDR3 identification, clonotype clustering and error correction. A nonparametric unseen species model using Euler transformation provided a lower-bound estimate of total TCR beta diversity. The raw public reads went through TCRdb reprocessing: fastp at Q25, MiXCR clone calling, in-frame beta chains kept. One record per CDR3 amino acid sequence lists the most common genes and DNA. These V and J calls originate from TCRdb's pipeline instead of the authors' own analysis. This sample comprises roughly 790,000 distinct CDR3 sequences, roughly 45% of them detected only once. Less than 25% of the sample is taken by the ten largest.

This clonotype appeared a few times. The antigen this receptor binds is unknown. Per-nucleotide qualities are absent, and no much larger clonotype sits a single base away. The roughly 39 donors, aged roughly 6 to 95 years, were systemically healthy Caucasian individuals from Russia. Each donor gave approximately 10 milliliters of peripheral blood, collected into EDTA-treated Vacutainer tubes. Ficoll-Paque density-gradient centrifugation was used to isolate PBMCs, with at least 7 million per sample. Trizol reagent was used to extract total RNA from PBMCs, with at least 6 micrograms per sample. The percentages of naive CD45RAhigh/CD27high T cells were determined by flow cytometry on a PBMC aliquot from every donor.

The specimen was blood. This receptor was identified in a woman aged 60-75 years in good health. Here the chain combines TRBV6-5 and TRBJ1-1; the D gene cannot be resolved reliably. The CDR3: CASSAARQLNTEAFF. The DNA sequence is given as TGTGCCAGCTCTGCCGCCAGGCAGCTAAACACTGAAGCTTTCTTT.